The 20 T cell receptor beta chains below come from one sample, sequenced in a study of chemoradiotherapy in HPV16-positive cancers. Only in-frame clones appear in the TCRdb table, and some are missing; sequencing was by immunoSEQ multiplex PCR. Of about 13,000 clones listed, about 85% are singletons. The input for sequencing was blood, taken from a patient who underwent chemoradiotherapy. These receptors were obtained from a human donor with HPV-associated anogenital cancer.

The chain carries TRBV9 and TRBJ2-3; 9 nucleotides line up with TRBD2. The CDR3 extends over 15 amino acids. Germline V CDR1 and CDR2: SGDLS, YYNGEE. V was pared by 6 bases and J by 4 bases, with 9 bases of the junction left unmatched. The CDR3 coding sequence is TGTGCCAGCACCTCCCGGGGACTAGCCGCAGATACGCAGTATTTT. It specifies CASTSRGLAADTQYF. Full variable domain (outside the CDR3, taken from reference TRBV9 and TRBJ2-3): DSGVTQTPKHLITATGQRVTLRCSPRSGDLSVYWYQQSLDQGLQFLIQYYNGEERAKGNILERFSAQQFPDLHSELNLSSLELGDSALYFCASTSRGLAADTQYFGPGTRLTVL.

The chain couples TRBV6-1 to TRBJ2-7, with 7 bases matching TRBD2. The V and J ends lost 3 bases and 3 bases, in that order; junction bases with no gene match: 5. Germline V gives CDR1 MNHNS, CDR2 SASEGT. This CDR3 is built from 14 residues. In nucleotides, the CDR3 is TGTGCCAGCAGTGAGACGACTAGCTTCTACGAGCAGTACGTC. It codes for CASSETTSFYEQYV.

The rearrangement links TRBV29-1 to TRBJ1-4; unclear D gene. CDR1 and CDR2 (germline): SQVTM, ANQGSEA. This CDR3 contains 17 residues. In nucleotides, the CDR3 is TGCAGAATAAATCTCCTCCGATACCCGAGGGAGAATGAAAAACTGTTTTTT. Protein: CRINLLRYPRENEKLFF.

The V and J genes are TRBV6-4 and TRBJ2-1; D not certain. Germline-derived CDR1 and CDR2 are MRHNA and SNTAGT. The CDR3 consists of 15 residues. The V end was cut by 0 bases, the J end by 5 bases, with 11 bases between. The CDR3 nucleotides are TGTGCCAGCAGTGACTCGAGGTCCCTACACAATGAGCAGTTCTTC. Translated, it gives CASSDSRSLHNEQFF.

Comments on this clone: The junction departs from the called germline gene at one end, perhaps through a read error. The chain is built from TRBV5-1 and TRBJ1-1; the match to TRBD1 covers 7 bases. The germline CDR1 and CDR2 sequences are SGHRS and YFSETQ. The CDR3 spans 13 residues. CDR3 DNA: TGCGCCAGCAGCTTGGGACAGGGCCAAGAAGCTCTCTTT. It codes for CASSLGQGQEALF.

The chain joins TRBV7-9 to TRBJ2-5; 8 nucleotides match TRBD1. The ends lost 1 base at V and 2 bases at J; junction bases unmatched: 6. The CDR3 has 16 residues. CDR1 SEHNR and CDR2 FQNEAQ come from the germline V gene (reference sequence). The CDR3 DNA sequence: TGTGCCAGCAGCTTAGGGGACAGGACGGAGCAAGAGACCCAGTACTTC. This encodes CASSLGDRTEQETQYF.

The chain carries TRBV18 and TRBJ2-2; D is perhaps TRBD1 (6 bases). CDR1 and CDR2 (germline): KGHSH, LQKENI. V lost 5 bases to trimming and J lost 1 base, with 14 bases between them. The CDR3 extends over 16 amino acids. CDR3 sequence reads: CASSTRRGQNTGELFF. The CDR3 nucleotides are TGTGCCAGCTCAACGAGAAGGGGACAGAACACCGGGGAGCTGTTTTTT.

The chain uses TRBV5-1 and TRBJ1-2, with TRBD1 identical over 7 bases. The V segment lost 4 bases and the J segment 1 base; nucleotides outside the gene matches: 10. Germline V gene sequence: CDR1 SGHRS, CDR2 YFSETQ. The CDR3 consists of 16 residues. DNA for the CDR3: TGCGCCAGCAGCCTCACACAGGGGAACCTTAACTATGGCTACACCTTC. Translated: CASSLTQGNLNYGYTF.

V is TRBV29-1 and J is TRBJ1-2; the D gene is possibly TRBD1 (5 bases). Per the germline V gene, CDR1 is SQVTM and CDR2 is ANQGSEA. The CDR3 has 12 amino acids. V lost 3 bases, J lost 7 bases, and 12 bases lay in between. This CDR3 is CSVDSGISGYTF. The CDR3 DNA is TGCAGCGTTGACTCAGGGATAAGTGGCTACACCTTC.

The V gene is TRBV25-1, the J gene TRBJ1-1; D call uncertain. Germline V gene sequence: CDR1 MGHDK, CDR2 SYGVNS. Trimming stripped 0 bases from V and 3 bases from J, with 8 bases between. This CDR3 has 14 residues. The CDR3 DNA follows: TGTGCCAGCAGTGAATACTCAGGCCACACTGAAGCTTTCTTT. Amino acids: CASSEYSGHTEAFF.

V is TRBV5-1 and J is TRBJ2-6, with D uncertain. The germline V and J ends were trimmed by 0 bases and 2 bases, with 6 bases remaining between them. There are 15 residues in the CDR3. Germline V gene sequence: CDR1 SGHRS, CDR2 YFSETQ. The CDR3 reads CASSLGGAGANVLTF. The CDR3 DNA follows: TGCGCCAGCAGCTTGGGGGGTGCTGGGGCCAACGTCCTGACTTTC.

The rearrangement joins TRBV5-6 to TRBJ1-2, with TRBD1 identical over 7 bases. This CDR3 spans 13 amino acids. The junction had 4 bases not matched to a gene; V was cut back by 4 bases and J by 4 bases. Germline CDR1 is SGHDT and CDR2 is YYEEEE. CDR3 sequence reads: CASSTGESYGYTF. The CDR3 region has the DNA TGTGCCAGCAGCACAGGGGAATCCTATGGCTACACCTTC.

This CDR3 is CASSQVTRSSDYGYTF. CDR3 DNA: TGCGCCAGCAGCCAAGTTACGAGGAGTTCGGACTATGGCTACACCTTC. This chain links TRBV4-1 with TRBJ1-2; D remains unclear. Trimming took 1 base from V and 3 from J, leaving 15 bases between them. The germline gives CDR1 MGHRA, CDR2 YSYEKL. This CDR3 has 16 amino acids.

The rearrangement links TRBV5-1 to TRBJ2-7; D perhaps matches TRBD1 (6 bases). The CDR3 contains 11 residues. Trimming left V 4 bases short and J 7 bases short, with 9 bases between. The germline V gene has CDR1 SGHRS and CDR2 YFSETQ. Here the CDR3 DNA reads TGCGCCAGCAGCCAGGGGCGGGAGCAGTACTTC. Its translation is CASSQGREQYF.

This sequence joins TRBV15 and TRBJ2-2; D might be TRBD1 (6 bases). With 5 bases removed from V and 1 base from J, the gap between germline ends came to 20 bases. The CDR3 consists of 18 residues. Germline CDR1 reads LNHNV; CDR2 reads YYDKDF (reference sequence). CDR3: CATSLARPGHKNTGELFF. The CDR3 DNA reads TGTGCCACCAGCCTGGCCCGACCGGGACACAAGAACACCGGGGAGCTGTTTTTT. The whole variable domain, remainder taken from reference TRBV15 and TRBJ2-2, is DAMVIQNPRYQVTQFGKPVTLSCSQTLNHNVMYWYQQKSSQAPKLLFHYYDKDFNNEADTPDNFQSRRPNTSFCFLDIRSPGLGDTAMYLCATSLARPGHKNTGELFFGEGSRLTVL.

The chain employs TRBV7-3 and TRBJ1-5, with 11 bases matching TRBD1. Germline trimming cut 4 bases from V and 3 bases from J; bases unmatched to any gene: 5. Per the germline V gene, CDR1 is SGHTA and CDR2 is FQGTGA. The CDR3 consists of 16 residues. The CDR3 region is CASSCRDRGYNQPQHF. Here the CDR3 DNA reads TGTGCCAGCAGCTGCCGGGACAGGGGGTACAATCAGCCCCAGCATTTT. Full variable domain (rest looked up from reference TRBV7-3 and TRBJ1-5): GAGVSQTPSNKVTEKGKYVELRCDPISGHTALYWYRQSLGQGPEFLIYFQGTGAADDSGLPNDRFFAVRPEGSVSTLKIQRTERGDSAVYLCASSCRDRGYNQPQHFGDGTRLSIL.

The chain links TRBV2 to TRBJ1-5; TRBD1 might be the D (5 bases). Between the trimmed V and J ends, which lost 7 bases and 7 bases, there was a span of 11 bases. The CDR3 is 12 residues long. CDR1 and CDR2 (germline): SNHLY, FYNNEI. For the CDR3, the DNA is TGTGCCAGCACAGGGATCGGACAGCCCCAGCATTTT. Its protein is CASTGIGQPQHF.

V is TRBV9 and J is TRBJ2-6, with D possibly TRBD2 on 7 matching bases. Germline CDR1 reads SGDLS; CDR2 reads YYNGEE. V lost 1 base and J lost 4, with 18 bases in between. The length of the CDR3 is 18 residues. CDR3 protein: CASSVSSRGAGGANVLTF. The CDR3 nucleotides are TGTGCCAGCAGCGTAAGTTCCCGGGGGGCGGGAGGGGCCAACGTCCTGACTTTC.

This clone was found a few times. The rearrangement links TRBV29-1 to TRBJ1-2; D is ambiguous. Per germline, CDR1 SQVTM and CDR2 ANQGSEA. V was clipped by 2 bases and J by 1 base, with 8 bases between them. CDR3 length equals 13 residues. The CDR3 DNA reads TGCAGCGTTGAACAAGCGGTTAACTATGGCTACACCTTC. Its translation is CSVEQAVNYGYTF.

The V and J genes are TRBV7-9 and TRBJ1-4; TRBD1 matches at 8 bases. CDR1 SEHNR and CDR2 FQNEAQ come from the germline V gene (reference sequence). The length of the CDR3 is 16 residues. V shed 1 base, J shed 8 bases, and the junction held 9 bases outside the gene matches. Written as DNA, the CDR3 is TGTGCCAGCAGCTTAGGCGAACGGACAGGGAACGAAAAACTGTTTTTT. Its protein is CASSLGERTGNEKLFF.